Each of the 27 T cell receptor beta chains below was sequenced from the same sample in a study of blood T cell repertoires in COVID-19. Clones were read by immunoSEQ multiplex PCR, and TCRdb kept only the in-frame ones, dropping some. The sample has some 42,000 clones; 80% to 90% are singletons. The source material was peripheral blood. Receptor source: a woman aged 70-85 years in a cohort sampled during active COVID-19.

This rearrangement joins TRBV5-1 to TRBJ2-5; TRBD2 matches 7 bases. J was trimmed by 3 bases and V by 0 bases; bases with no gene match: 11. CDR1 is SGHRS and CDR2 is YFSETQ in the germline V gene. This CDR3 comprises 17 residues. The CDR3 DNA reads TGCGCCAGCAGCTTGGGAAGTGGCGGGGGTGGTGAAGAGACCCAGTACTTC. Its protein product is CASSLGSGGGGEETQYF.

The chain carries TRBV6-2 or TRBV6-3 and TRBJ2-7; D is possibly TRBD1 (6 bases). Germline V lookup: CDR1 MNHEY, CDR2 SVGEGT. The V end lost 5 bases, the J end lost 5 bases, and 13 bases lay between the germline ends. This CDR3 is 13 amino acids long. As DNA, the CDR3 is TGTGCCAGCAGTCGACAGGCGGGCCACGAGCAGTACTTC. Its protein is CASSRQAGHEQYF.

This CDR3 reads CASSLRQGRAFF. CDR3 DNA sequence: TGTGCCAGCAGCTTACGACAGGGACGAGCTTTCTTT. The V gene is TRBV6-5, the J gene TRBJ1-1; 7 bases align to TRBD1. This CDR3 has 12 amino acids. Germline values: CDR1 MNHEY, CDR2 SVGAGI. The V and J ends lost 6 bases and 10 bases, in that order; junction bases with no gene match: 8.

The chain employs TRBV7-3 and TRBJ1-1; maybe TRBD1 (5 bases). The germline V and J ends were trimmed by 5 bases and 1 base, with 8 bases remaining between them. The V gene's germline CDR1 is SGHTA and CDR2 FQGTGA. This CDR3 has 13 amino acids. This CDR3 reads CASSPGKNTEAFF. The DNA of the CDR3 is TGTGCCAGCAGCCCAGGGAAGAACACTGAAGCTTTCTTT.

The chain combines TRBV29-1 with TRBJ1-2, with D possibly TRBD1 on 6 matching bases. This CDR3 has 11 amino acids. Germline CDR1 SQVTM, CDR2 ANQGSEA. V was clipped by 7 bases and J by 8 bases, with 14 bases between them. The CDR3 reads CSGGSRGGYTF. CDR3 in DNA: TGCAGCGGTGGATCCAGGGGAGGCTACACCTTC. Based on the CDR3 plus reference TRBV29-1 and TRBJ1-2, the full variable domain is SAVISQKPSRDICQRGTSLTIQCQVDSQVTMMFWYRQQPGQSLTLIATANQGSEATYESGFVIDKFPISRPNLTFSTLTVSNMSPEDSSIYLCSGGSRGGYTFGSGTRLTVV.

In the case of this clone: Relative to the germline gene, one junction end is altered; a read error may explain this. This sample includes further DNA sequences coding for the same CDR3. CDR3 sequence reads: CASSSGTGDTGELFF. The CDR3 DNA reads as TGTGCTAGCAGCTCAGGGACAGGGGACACCGGGGAGCTGTTTTTT. The genes are TRBV7-7 and TRBJ2-2; 10 positions match TRBD1. Germline V gives CDR1 SSHAT, CDR2 FNYEAQ (reference sequence). The CDR3 sequence is 15 residues long.

By share of the sample, this clone is medium-sized (0.01 to 0.1%). The chain has TRBV19 and TRBJ2-1; D may be TRBD2 (5 bases). The V gene lost 5 bases and the J gene lost 4 bases, with 15 bases spanning the gap. This CDR3 is 15 amino acids long. CDR1 is LNHDA and CDR2 is SQIVND in the germline V gene (reference sequence). CDR3 protein: CASSEGRTAYNEQFF. For the CDR3, the DNA is TGTGCCAGTAGTGAGGGAAGGACTGCTTACAATGAGCAGTTCTTC.

The chain links TRBV5-1 to TRBJ2-2; D may be TRBD1 (6 bases). V lost 2 bases to trimming and J lost 2 bases, with 10 bases between them. The CDR3 loop spans 15 amino acids. The germline V gene has CDR1 SGHRS and CDR2 YFSETQ. CDR3 sequence: CASSFSQGNTGELFF. In nucleotides, the CDR3 is TGCGCCAGCAGCTTTTCACAGGGAAACACCGGGGAGCTGTTTTTT.

This clone has more than one count but fewer than ten. CDR3 residues: CASSQDYKPGDSLGEQYF. DNA of the CDR3: TGTGCCAGCAGCCAAGATTACAAGCCCGGGGACTCCCTCGGCGAGCAGTACTTC. The chain joins TRBV4-2 to TRBJ2-7, with D perhaps TRBD2 (6 bases). This CDR3 has 18 amino acids. Germline lookup yields CDR1 LGHNA and CDR2 YNFKEQ. Trimming stripped 0 bases from V and 6 bases from J, with 24 bases between.

CDR3 DNA sequence: TGTGCCATCACCCCTCACGGGAACACTGAAGCTTTCTTT. This codes for CAITPHGNTEAFF. This chain joins TRBV10-3 and TRBJ1-1, with unresolved D. The germline CDR1 and CDR2 sequences are ENHRY and SYGVKD. V lost 7 bases to trimming and J lost 1 base, with 10 bases between them. CDR3 length equals 13 residues.

The chain combines TRBV3-1 (or the pseudogene TRBV3-2) with TRBJ1-5; D perhaps matches TRBD1 (6 bases). This CDR3 region has 15 residues. Germline values: CDR1 LGHDT, CDR2 YNNKEL (reference sequence). The V gene lost 1 base and the J gene lost 6 bases, with 13 bases spanning the gap. Here the CDR3 reads CASSQGGGPIQPQHF. CDR3 DNA sequence: TGTGCCAGCAGCCAAGGGGGGGGCCCAATTCAGCCCCAGCATTTT.

V and J are TRBV7-9 and TRBJ1-1; D is unclear. Germline loops: CDR1 SEHNR, CDR2 FQNEAQ (reference sequence). The CDR3 has 13 residues. The V and J ends lost 2 bases and 5 bases respectively, with 9 bases between them. The CDR3 is CASSLMRGTEAFF. The CDR3 DNA reads as TGTGCCAGCAGCTTAATGCGGGGAACTGAAGCTTTCTTT. The entire variable domain, with the rest obtained from reference TRBV7-9 and TRBJ1-1, is as follows: DTGVSQNPRHKITKRGQNVTFRCDPISEHNRLYWYRQTLGQGPEFLTYFQNEAQLEKSRLLSDRFSAERPKGSFSTLEIQRTEQGDSAMYLCASSLMRGTEAFFGQGTRLTVV.

J is TRBJ1-2 and V is TRBV30; the D is unclear. Germline CDR1 GTSNPN, CDR2 SVGIG (reference sequence). The CDR3 is made up of 11 amino acids. The V and J ends lost 1 base and 8 bases respectively, with 8 bases between them. The DNA for the CDR3 is TGTGCCTGGAGTGGGGGAGGAGGCTACACCTTC. Translated, it gives CAWSGGGGYTF.

This clone has a single count. The chain joins TRBV7-2 to TRBJ2-7; 9 bases map to TRBD2. This CDR3 is built from 17 residues. Germline V CDR1 and CDR2: SGHTA, FQGNSA. Unmatched junction bases numbered 15, after V lost 4 bases and J lost 5 bases. The CDR3 DNA sequence: TGTGCCAGCAGCTCGGTTGCTAGCGGGACCTGGGCGAACGAGCAGTACTTC. Its protein is CASSSVASGTWANEQYF.

The chain combines TRBV18 with TRBJ1-2; 12 bases are shared with TRBD1. V gave up 3 bases and J gave up 5 bases; unmatched junction bases: 1. The CDR3 has 14 amino acids. Looked up from germline, CDR1 is KGHSH and CDR2 is LQKENI. The CDR3 DNA follows: TGTGCCAGCTCACCGGGACAGGGGGCATATGGCTACACCTTC. Its translation is CASSPGQGAYGYTF.

CDR3 sequence: CAWSRVVETQYF. The CDR3 DNA sequence: TGTGCCTGGAGTCGAGTTGTGGAGACCCAGTACTTC. The chain joins TRBV30 to TRBJ2-5; D gene uncertain. The CDR3 spans 12 residues. V lost 2 bases and J lost 5, with 9 bases in between. Germline lookup yields CDR1 GTSNPN and CDR2 SVGIG (reference sequence).

The chain joins TRBV19 to TRBJ2-3, with TRBD2 matching 10 bases. Trimming removed 6 bases from V and 8 bases from J; junction bases left unmatched: 11. The germline V gene has CDR1 LNHDA and CDR2 SQIVND (reference sequence). The CDR3 spans 15 residues. The CDR3 DNA sequence: TGTGCCAGTAGCGCAGGGACTAGCGAAAGGATTACGCAGTATTTT. Its protein is CASSAGTSERITQYF.

CDR3 sequence reads: CASSERGNTIYF. In DNA, the CDR3 is TGTGCCAGCAGTGAACGGGGAAACACCATATATTTT. This chain connects TRBV2 to TRBJ1-3; D is ambiguous. The CDR3 runs to 12 residues. V was cut by 2 bases and J by 4 bases, with 3 bases left in between. Per the germline V gene, CDR1 is SNHLY and CDR2 is FYNNEI.

The chain couples TRBV28 to TRBJ1-6; D ambiguous. Trimming cost V 4 bases and J 6 bases, with 13 bases left between them. This CDR3 is built from 15 residues. Per the germline V gene, CDR1 is MDHEN and CDR2 is SYDVKM. The CDR3 sequence is CASSSTGAVNSPLHF. The CDR3, as DNA: TGTGCCAGCAGTTCAACGGGAGCCGTTAATTCACCCCTCCACTTT.

The V call is TRBV2, the J call TRBJ2-3; 11 positions match TRBD1. From germline, CDR1 is SNHLY and CDR2 FYNNEI. Trimming cost V 6 bases and J 0 bases; bases outside gene matches: 5. There are 16 residues in the CDR3. The CDR3 region is CASSRGTGGSTDTQYF. For the CDR3, the DNA is TGTGCCAGCAGCCGCGGGACAGGGGGGAGCACAGATACGCAGTATTTT.

The CDR3 is CASSWGTGNEKLFF. For the CDR3, the DNA is TGTGCCAGCAGTTGGGGGACAGGGAATGAAAAACTGTTTTTT. The V call is TRBV28, the J call TRBJ1-4, with 9 nucleotides matching TRBD1. The V and J ends lost 4 bases and 5 bases, in that order; junction bases with no gene match: 2. The V gene's germline CDR1 is MDHEN and CDR2 SYDVKM. The CDR3 spans 14 residues.

The chain uses TRBV18 and TRBJ1-3, with D maybe TRBD1 (5 bases). The CDR3 is made up of 17 amino acids. The germline V and J ends were trimmed by 3 bases and 0 bases, with 15 bases remaining between them. Germline CDR1 is KGHSH and CDR2 is LQKENI. In nucleotides, the CDR3 is TGTGCCAGCTCACCTAGACAGAATTACCACTCTGGAAACACCATATATTTT. Translation: CASSPRQNYHSGNTIYF.

V and J are TRBV3-1 (or the pseudogene TRBV3-2) and TRBJ2-3; 13 positions match TRBD2. The germline V gene encodes CDR1 LGHDT and CDR2 YNNKEL (reference sequence). This CDR3 spans 16 amino acids. After removal of 3 bases from V and 4 bases from J, the junction contained 4 bases not matched to a gene. Here the CDR3 reads CASSQRTSGGSDTQYF. The CDR3 DNA reads as TGTGCCAGCAGCCAGAGGACTAGCGGGGGCTCAGATACGCAGTATTTT.

This sequence joins TRBV6-6 and TRBJ2-4; 15 bases are shared with TRBD2. The CDR3 has 17 amino acids. CDR1 is MNHNY, CDR2 SVGAGI, per germline (reference sequence). J gave up 8 bases and V 5 bases, and 10 bases lay outside the gene matches. CDR3 coding DNA: TGTGCCAGCAGTCCCCGGACTAGCGGGAGGGGCATGGACATTCAGTACTTC. As protein: CASSPRTSGRGMDIQYF.

The gene calls are TRBV7-7 and TRBJ2-5; 12 bases are a match to TRBD1. CDR3 size: 17 residues. Per germline, CDR1 SSHAT and CDR2 FNYEAQ (reference sequence). The J segment lost 5 bases and the V segment lost 5 bases, leaving 12 bases of the junction unmatched. The CDR3 reads CASSPSGTGGTGETQYF. The CDR3 DNA sequence: TGTGCCAGCAGCCCCTCCGGGACAGGGGGCACGGGCGAGACCCAGTACTTC.

The V call is TRBV4-3, the J call TRBJ1-2; D uncertain. This CDR3 is 15 amino acids long. The V and J ends lost 0 bases and 0 bases respectively, with 8 bases between them. Germline CDR1 reads LGHNA; CDR2 reads YSLEER. This CDR3 is CASSQESATNYGYTF. The DNA for the CDR3 is TGCGCCAGCAGCCAAGAGAGTGCTACTAACTATGGCTACACCTTC.

The CDR3 reads CSVDGGAETQYF. CDR3 nucleotides: TGCAGCGTTGACGGGGGGGCAGAGACCCAGTACTTC. This sequence joins TRBV29-1 and TRBJ2-5; 8 bases agree with TRBD2. This CDR3 has 12 residues. Germline V lookup: CDR1 SQVTM, CDR2 ANQGSEA. Trimming at V came to 3 bases and at J to 4 bases, leaving 1 base not matched to a gene.